This T cell receptor (beta chain) was profiled in a study of long-term antiretroviral therapy in people with HIV. Assay version v3.0 of immunoSEQ was used, and it was run at survey level. The assay was immunoSEQ multiplex PCR, and TCRdb's table has in-frame clones only and misses some. The repertoire holds 32,000 or so clones, with 70% to 90% as singletons. Specimens carried about 0.85-11 million cryopreserved PBMC before DNA extraction. Concerning this clone itself: Its antigen is still unknown.

This CDR3 spans 17 amino acids. V dropped 0 bases and J dropped 3 bases, with 15 bases sitting between them. Looked up from germline, CDR1 is SGHKS and CDR2 is YYEKEE (reference sequence). Study findings and constraints: CDR3 lengths in HIV samples spanned a narrower range than controls. ART preceded a rise in diversity that nonetheless stayed lower than in transplant donor controls.

The input for sequencing was unsorted PBMCs, taken 3.2 years before starting antiretroviral therapy. The sequence derives from a man aged 45-60 years with HIV. V gene TRBV5-5 combines with J gene TRBJ1-4, with D possibly TRBD1 on 6 matching bases. The CDR3 sequence is CASSLDPGAPANEKLFF. The CDR3 nucleotides are TGTGCCAGCAGCTTGGACCCGGGGGCACCGGCTAATGAAAAACTGTTTTTT.